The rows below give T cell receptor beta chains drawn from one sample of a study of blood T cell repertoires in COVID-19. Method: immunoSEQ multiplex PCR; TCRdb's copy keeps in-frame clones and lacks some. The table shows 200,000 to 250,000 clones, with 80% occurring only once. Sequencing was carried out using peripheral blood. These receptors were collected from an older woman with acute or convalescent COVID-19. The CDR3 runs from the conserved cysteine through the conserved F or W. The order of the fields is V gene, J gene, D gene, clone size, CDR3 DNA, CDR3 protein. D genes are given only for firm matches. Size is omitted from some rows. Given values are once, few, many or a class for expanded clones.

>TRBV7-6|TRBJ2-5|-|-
TGTGCCAGCAGCCGGGGGATCCGAGAGACCCAGTACTTC
CASSRGIRETQYF
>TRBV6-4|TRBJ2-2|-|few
TGTGCCAGCAGTCTGACCGGGGAGCTGTTTTTT
CASSLTGELFF
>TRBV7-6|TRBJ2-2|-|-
TGTGCCAGCAGCTTAGAGACACGGCCGGGAGGGGAGCTGTTTTTT
CASSLETRPGGELFF
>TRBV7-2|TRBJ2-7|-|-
TGTGCCAGCAGCTTCCCGGGACTGTTATCCTACGAGCAGTACTTC
CASSFPGLLSYEQYF
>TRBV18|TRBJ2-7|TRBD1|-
TGTGCCAGCTCACCACAAGGACAGGGGGCCTACGAGCAGTACTTC
CASSPQGQGAYEQYF
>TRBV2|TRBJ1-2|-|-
TGTGCCACCAAAATAGACTTAGGGGGCTATGGCTACACCTTC
CATKIDLGGYGYTF
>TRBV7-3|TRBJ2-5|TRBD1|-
TGTGCCAGCAGCCTTACAGGGGGCCCACAAGAGACCCAGTACTTC
CASSLTGGPQETQYF
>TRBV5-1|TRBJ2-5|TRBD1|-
TGCGCCAGCAGCTGGGGAAATACAGGGGGCGAGACCCAGTACTTC
CASSWGNTGGETQYF
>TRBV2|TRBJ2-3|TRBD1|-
TGTGCCAGCAGGGCCGGGACAGAGGTAGATACGCAGTATTTT
CASRAGTEVDTQYF
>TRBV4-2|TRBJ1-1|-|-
TGTGCCAGCAGCCAAGGGGAGGGGAGGGACACTGAAGCTTTCTTT
CASSQGEGRDTEAFF
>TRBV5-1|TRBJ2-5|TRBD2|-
TGCGCCAGCAGCCCTGGGGGACTAGCGGGGGCCGACCAGTACTTC
CASSPGGLAGADQYF
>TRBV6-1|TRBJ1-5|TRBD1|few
TGTGCCAGCAGTGAACCCCCAACATACAGGGGTGGGAGTCAGCCCCAGCATTTT
CASSEPPTYRGGSQPQHF
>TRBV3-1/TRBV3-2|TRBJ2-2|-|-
TGTGCCAGCAGCCGAAGCCAAGGCGCGGGTAGCACCGGGGAGCTGTTTTTT
CASSRSQGAGSTGELFF
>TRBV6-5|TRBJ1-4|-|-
TGTGCCACCCGGGGGTCAACTAATGAAAAACTGTTTTTT
CATRGSTNEKLFF
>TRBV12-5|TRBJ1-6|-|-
TGTGCTAGTGGGCCGACAGATTCACCCCTCCACTTT
CASGPTDSPLHF
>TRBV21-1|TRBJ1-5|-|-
TGTGCCAGCAGCCCTAGAGGGACAGGGGGCCAGGGGGGCAATCAGCCCCAGCATTTT
CASSPRGTGGQGGNQPQHF
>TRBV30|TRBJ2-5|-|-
TGTGCCTGGAGTTCAACTCCCACTAGTCCCCAGTACTTC
CAWSSTPTSPQYF
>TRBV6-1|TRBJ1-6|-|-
TGTGCCAGCAGTGGGAGTACACCCCTCCACTTT
CASSGSTPLHF
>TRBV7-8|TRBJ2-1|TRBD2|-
TGTGCCAGCAGCTCCGGGACTAGCGTTGCCTACAATGAGCAGTTCTTC
CASSSGTSVAYNEQFF
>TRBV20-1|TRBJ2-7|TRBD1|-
TGCAGTGCTCGCAGGGGGTTCGAGCAGTACTTC
CSARRGFEQYF
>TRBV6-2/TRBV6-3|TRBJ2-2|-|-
TGTGCCAGCAGTTACGCCCGGACTGTGGACACCGGGGAGCTGTTTTTT
CASSYARTVDTGELFF
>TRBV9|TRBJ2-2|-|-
TGTGCCAGCAGCGTCCAGGGTTTGAACACCGGGGAGCTGTTTTTT
CASSVQGLNTGELFF
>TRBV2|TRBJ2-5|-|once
TGTGCCAGCAGTGGGCGATCAGGGCGGGAGACCCAGTACTTC
CASSGRSGRETQYF
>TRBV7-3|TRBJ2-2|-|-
TGTGCCAGCAGCTTAGCGGCCGCCGGGACCGGGGAGCTGTTTTTT
CASSLAAAGTGELFF
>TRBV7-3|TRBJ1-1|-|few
TGTGCCAGCAGCTTTCAGATCGACACTGAAGCTTTCTTT
CASSFQIDTEAFF
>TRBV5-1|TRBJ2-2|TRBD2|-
TGCGCCAGCAGCTTGGCCCAGCGGGGGGGCCAGTTCCGAGGGGAGCTGTTTTTT
CASSLAQRGGQFRGELFF
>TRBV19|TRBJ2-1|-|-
TGTGCCATCTCATTGGGGGCCTCCAATGAGCAGTTCTTC
CAISLGASNEQFF
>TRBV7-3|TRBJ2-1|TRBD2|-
TGTGCCAGCAGCTTAGGGTCTAGCGGGAAAAATGAGCAGTTCTTC
CASSLGSSGKNEQFF
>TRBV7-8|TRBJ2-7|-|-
TGTGCCAGCAGCTTGGAGGTTTCCTACGAGCAGTACTTC
CASSLEVSYEQYF
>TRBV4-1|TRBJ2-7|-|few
TGCGCCAGCAGCCAAGATTCGAAGAGCTACGAGCAGTACTTC
CASSQDSKSYEQYF
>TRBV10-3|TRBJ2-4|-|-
TGTGCCATCAGTGAGGATGGGAGGCAGCACAAAAACATTCAGTACTTC
CAISEDGRQHKNIQYF
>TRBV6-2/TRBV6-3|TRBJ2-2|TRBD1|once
TGTGCCAGCACCCCAACGGGACAGGGGGGGACCGGGGAGCTGTTTTTT
CASTPTGQGGTGELFF
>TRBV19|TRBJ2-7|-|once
TGTGCCAGTAGTATGAGAGGATCCGCATCCTACGAGCAGTACTTC
CASSMRGSASYEQYF
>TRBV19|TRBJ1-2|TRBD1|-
TGTGCCAGTAGTATAGAAGGTCCGGGACAGGGATACGGCTACACCTTC
CASSIEGPGQGYGYTF
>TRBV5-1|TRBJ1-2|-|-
TGCGCCAGCAGCTTGGGACAGTTCTATGGCTACACCTTC
CASSLGQFYGYTF
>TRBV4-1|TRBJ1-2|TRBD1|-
TGCGCCAGCAGCCAAGGTTTTATGACAGGGGCTTCTAACTATGGCTACACCTTC
CASSQGFMTGASNYGYTF
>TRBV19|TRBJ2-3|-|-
TGTGCCAGTAGTAGGGAGCCCAGGATGGATACGCAGTATTTT
CASSREPRMDTQYF
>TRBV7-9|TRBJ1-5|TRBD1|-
TGTGCCAGCAGCCAAAACAGGGGGGACCAGCCCCAGCATTTT
CASSQNRGDQPQHF
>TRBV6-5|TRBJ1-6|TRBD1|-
TGTGCCAGCAGTAGACAGGGGGCAGAATCACCCCTCCACTTT
CASSRQGAESPLHF
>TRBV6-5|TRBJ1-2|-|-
TGTGCCAGCAGCACCGGGACTGACGGCTACACCTTC
CASSTGTDGYTF
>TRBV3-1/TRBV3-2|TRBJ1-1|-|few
TGTGCCAGCAGCCAAGGGACAACTGAAGCTTTCTTT
CASSQGTTEAFF
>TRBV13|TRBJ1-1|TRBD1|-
TGTGCCAGCAGCTTAAGATGGAGGTATGACAGGGAGGACGGTGAAACTGAAGCTTTCTTT
CASSLRWRYDREDGETEAFF
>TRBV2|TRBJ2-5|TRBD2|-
TGTGCCAGCAGTGAAGGGCTAGCGGCCTCCCAAGAGACCCAGTACTTC
CASSEGLAASQETQYF
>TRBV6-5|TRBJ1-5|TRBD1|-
TGTGCCAGCTGGGGACAGATAGTAGGTCAGCCCCAGCATTTT
CASWGQIVGQPQHF
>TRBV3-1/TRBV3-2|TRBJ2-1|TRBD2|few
TGTGCCAGCAGCCTCCTGACTAGCGGGGTCAGCAATGAGCAGTTCTTC
CASSLLTSGVSNEQFF
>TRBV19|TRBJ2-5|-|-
TGTGCCAGTACTGGGCAGTACCAAGAGACCCAGTACTTC
CASTGQYQETQYF
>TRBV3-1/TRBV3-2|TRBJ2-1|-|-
TGTGCCAGCAGCCCCCGAGGCGGGGACTACAATGAGCAGTTCTTC
CASSPRGGDYNEQFF
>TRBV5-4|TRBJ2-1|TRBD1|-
TGTGCCAGCAGACCTACGCCCGGGACAGGGGAGAATGAGCAGTTCTTC
CASRPTPGTGENEQFF
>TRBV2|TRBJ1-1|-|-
TGTGCCAGCAACGGGAGCACTGAAGCTTTCTTT
CASNGSTEAFF
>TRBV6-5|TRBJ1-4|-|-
TGTGCCAGCAGGACAGGAGCTAATGAAAAACTGTTTTTT
CASRTGANEKLFF
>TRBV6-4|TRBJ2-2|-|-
TGTGCCAGCAGTGCCGGACAGCGTGGGAAAGGGGAGCTGTTTTTT
CASSAGQRGKGELFF
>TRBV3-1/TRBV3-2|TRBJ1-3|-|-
TGTGCCAGCAGCCGGAGCGATTCTGGAAACACCATATATTTT
CASSRSDSGNTIYF
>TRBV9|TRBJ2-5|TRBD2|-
TGTGCCAGCAGCGTAGGGCAAGCGGGGGGGCAAGAGACCCAGTACTTC
CASSVGQAGGQETQYF
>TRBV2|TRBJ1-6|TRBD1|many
TGTGCCTGCTTACCCGGACAGGGTTATAATTCACCCCTCCACTTT
CACLPGQGYNSPLHF
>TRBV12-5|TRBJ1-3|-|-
TGTGCTAGTGGTTTGGGGACAGTATCTGGAAACACCATATATTTT
CASGLGTVSGNTIYF